The 14 T cell receptor beta chains listed next were all sequenced from one sample in a study of control samples from healthy donors and cancer patients. Method: immunoSEQ multiplex PCR; TCRdb's copy keeps in-frame clones and lacks some. The table has some 80,000 clones, approximately 90% seen once; the top ten hold roughly 2%. Sequenced sample: PBMCs. The receptor set was obtained from a woman aged 55-75 years with head and neck cancer.

V and J are TRBV11-2 and TRBJ2-5; a possible D gene is TRBD2 (5 bases). Germline CDR1 and CDR2: SGHAT and FQNNGV. The CDR3 has 14 residues. The ends were cut back, 0 bases at V and 5 bases at J, with 10 bases in the middle. In DNA, the CDR3 is TGTGCCAGCAGCTTAGATCGGGGTATGGAGACCCAGTACTTC. Its protein product is CASSLDRGMETQYF.

The chain links TRBV5-1 to TRBJ2-1; 10 bases agree with TRBD2. The V and J ends lost 1 base and 2 bases, in that order; junction bases with no gene match: 6. The CDR3 extends over 17 amino acids. Germline CDR1 SGHRS, CDR2 YFSETQ. Written as DNA, the CDR3 is TGCGCCAGCAGCTTGATCGGACTAGCGGCGGCCTACAATGAGCAGTTCTTC. Protein: CASSLIGLAAAYNEQFF.

This sequence joins TRBV11-3 and TRBJ2-1; unclear D gene. Germline V gives CDR1 SGHNT, CDR2 YENEEA. V gave up 0 bases and J gave up 2 bases, with 8 bases separating them. The CDR3 runs to 15 residues. CDR3 bases: TGTGCCAGCAGCTTAGACAGCTATACCTACAATGAGCAGTTCTTC. This sequence encodes CASSLDSYTYNEQFF.

The chain recombines TRBV25-1 with TRBJ1-1, with D perhaps matching TRBD1 (5 bases). This CDR3 spans 18 amino acids. Germline-derived CDR1 and CDR2 are MGHDK and SYGVNS. The germline V and J ends were trimmed by 2 bases and 0 bases, with 19 bases remaining between them. CDR3 DNA: TGTGCCAGCAGTGAAGCCAGTCCAGGGCAAGGGGTGAACACTGAAGCTTTCTTT. This codes for CASSEASPGQGVNTEAFF.

In regard to this clone: Additional DNA sequences in this sample encode the identical CDR3. The chain carries TRBV4-2 and TRBJ2-7; maybe TRBD2 (7 bases). CDR1 is LGHNA and CDR2 is YNFKEQ in the germline V gene. The CDR3 runs to 16 residues. The ends were cut back, 0 bases at V and 3 bases at J, with 15 bases in the middle. The CDR3 DNA follows: TGTGCCAGCAGCCAAGAGGGGGGGCGGGGACGCTACGAGCAGTACTTC. The encoded protein is CASSQEGGRGRYEQYF.

J is TRBJ1-5 and V is TRBV15; TRBD1 might be the D (6 bases). The V and J ends lost 0 bases and 6 bases respectively, with 12 bases between them. Germline CDR1 reads LNHNV; CDR2 reads YYDKDF (reference sequence). This CDR3 has 15 amino acids. This CDR3 is CATSREGGGGQPQHF. CDR3 in DNA: TGTGCCACCAGCAGAGAAGGAGGGGGAGGTCAGCCCCAGCATTTT.

This chain uses TRBV30 with TRBJ1-5; 11 nucleotides align to TRBD1. V was pared by 0 bases and J by 7 bases, with 8 bases of the junction left unmatched. The germline V gene encodes CDR1 GTSNPN and CDR2 SVGIG (reference sequence). CDR3 size: 16 residues. The CDR3 nucleotides read TGTGCCTGGAGTGTAATGGGGACAGGGGGAGAGCAGCCCCAGCATTTT. Its protein is CAWSVMGTGGEQPQHF.

The chain uses TRBV13 and TRBJ2-1; 9 positions agree with TRBD2. J lost 0 bases, V lost 7 bases, and 16 bases had no gene match. The V gene's germline CDR1 is PRHDT and CDR2 FYEKMQ (reference sequence). The CDR3 spans 19 residues. Here the CDR3 DNA reads TGTGCCAGCACAGATTTTCTAGCGGGAAATTTAGCCTCCTACAATGAGCAGTTCTTC. It encodes CASTDFLAGNLASYNEQFF.

This chain uses TRBV28 with TRBJ2-7, with TRBD1 as a possible D gene (6 bases). Trimming took off 5 bases at V and 6 bases at J, with 14 bases between the two ends. In germline, CDR1 is MDHEN, CDR2 SYDVKM. This CDR3 spans 13 amino acids. CDR3 region: CASSTVTGREQYF. Here the CDR3 DNA reads TGTGCCAGCAGTACCGTCACAGGGCGCGAGCAGTACTTC.

The chain combines TRBV5-1 with TRBJ2-2; 11 positions match TRBD2. Germline V gene lookup returns CDR1 SGHRS and CDR2 YFSETQ. The CDR3 has 15 residues. Trimming at V came to 0 bases and at J to 8 bases, leaving 3 bases not matched to a gene. The chain's CDR3 is CASSLEGTSGGELFF. For the CDR3, the DNA is TGCGCCAGCAGCTTGGAAGGGACTAGCGGAGGGGAGCTGTTTTTT.

The chain recombines TRBV6-1 with TRBJ2-1; TRBD2 agrees at 9 bases. The junction had 12 bases not matched to a gene; V was cut back by 1 base and J by 8 bases. In germline, CDR1 is MNHNS, CDR2 SASEGT. This CDR3 is built from 17 residues. The DNA for the CDR3 is TGTGCCAGCAGTGAAGTGCTGGGCCTAGCGGGAAGTGATGAGCAGTTCTTC. It specifies CASSEVLGLAGSDEQFF.

This chain connects TRBV27 to TRBJ2-1; D is uncertain. The germline gives CDR1 MNHEY, CDR2 SMNVEV (reference sequence). The V end was cut by 4 bases, the J end by 13 bases, with 14 bases between. The CDR3 has 12 residues. CDR3 DNA: TGTGCCAGCAGTTCCATTGGTGGGCAACAGTTCTTC. Translating gives CASSSIGGQQFF.

Only one count was recorded for this clone. This rearrangement joins TRBV12-3 or TRBV12-4 to TRBJ2-7; no definite D call. The ends were cut back, 3 bases at V and 5 bases at J, with 11 bases in the middle. This CDR3 comprises 13 residues. CDR3 sequence reads: CASSFGQDDEQYF. CDR3 DNA sequence: TGTGCCAGCAGTTTCGGCCAAGATGACGAGCAGTACTTC.

The sample holds one count of this clone. V is TRBV4-2 and J is TRBJ1-1, with 7 bases matching TRBD1. The CDR3 is made up of 17 amino acids. After removal of 0 bases from V and 0 bases from J, the junction contained 7 bases not matched to a gene. CDR1 and CDR2 (germline): LGHNA, YNFKEQ. The CDR3 is CASSQDPGTALNTEAFF. CDR3 sequence (DNA): TGTGCCAGCAGCCAAGACCCCGGGACAGCCTTGAACACTGAAGCTTTCTTT.